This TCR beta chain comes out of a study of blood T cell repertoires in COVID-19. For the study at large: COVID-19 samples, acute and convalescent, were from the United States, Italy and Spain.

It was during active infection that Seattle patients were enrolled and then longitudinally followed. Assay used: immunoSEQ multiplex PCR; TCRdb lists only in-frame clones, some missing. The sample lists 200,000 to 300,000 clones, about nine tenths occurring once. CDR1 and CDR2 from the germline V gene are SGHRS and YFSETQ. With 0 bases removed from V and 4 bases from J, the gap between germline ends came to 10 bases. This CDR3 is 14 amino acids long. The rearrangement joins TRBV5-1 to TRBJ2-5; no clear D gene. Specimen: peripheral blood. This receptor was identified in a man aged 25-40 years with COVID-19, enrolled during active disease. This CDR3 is CASSLGDSTETQYF. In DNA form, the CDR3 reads TGCGCCAGCAGCTTGGGCGACTCCACAGAGACCCAGTACTTC.